The clone carrying this T cell receptor (beta chain) came up once. This CDR3 is also generated by other DNA sequences in the sample. Those enrolled, adults aged roughly 18 to 90 years, came from roughly 23 US areas. Two negative PCRs, clearance, or symptom resolution characterized the recovered Cohort 3 donors. This sample was included in a study of blood T cell repertoires in COVID-19. In the study overall: Sources were T cells, B-cell-depleted T cells, or PBMCs; the material itself was cDNA or gDNA.

The CDR3 runs to 16 residues. Trimming took off 0 bases at V and 0 bases at J, with 9 bases between the two ends. Germline CDR1 reads SGHRS; CDR2 reads YFSETQ. Source study methods: Estimation of nucleated cell counts was performed using reference gene primer amplification. Sequenced by immunoSEQ multiplex PCR; TCRdb stores in-frame clones only, minus some. V and J calls and clone size are copied from that table; D and trimming were computed from the DNA. The sample lists 200,000 to 250,000 clones, approximately 80% occurring once. The material sequenced was PBMCs or T cells enriched from blood (not recorded which). This clonotype originated in a man aged 60-69 years who had recovered from COVID-19. The chain combines TRBV5-1 with TRBJ2-2; D possibly corresponds to TRBD2 (6 bases). CDR3 sequence: CASSLGGTANTGELFF. CDR3 bases: TGCGCCAGCAGCTTGGGCGGGACCGCGAACACCGGGGAGCTGTTTTTT.